Given below is one T cell receptor (beta chain) in context. These data belong to a study of sequential checkpoint blockade in melanoma. V lost 3 bases to trimming and J lost 5 bases; unmatched junction nucleotides: 20. The CDR3 is made up of 19 amino acids. Germline V gene lookup returns CDR1 PRHDT and CDR2 FYEKMQ (reference sequence). Profiled with immunoSEQ multiplex PCR; TCRdb holds only in-frame clones, not every one. The sample lists 15,000 to 20,000 clones, approximately 93% seen once, with roughly a quarter in the top ten. Treatment noted: randomized to nivolumab then ipilimumab (arm A) or the reverse (arm B).

The TCR comes from a human donor with melanoma. The input for sequencing was CD8+ T cells sorted from blood (inferred from file names), taken from a patient given nivolumab and ipilimumab in sequence. The gene calls are TRBV13 and TRBJ2-3; TRBD1 agrees at 7 bases. The CDR3 sequence is CASSFGIYGTVQTGDTQYF. CDR3 DNA: TGTGCCAGCAGCTTCGGCATCTATGGGACAGTCCAAACCGGAGATACGCAGTATTTT.